This is a list of T cell receptor beta chains from one sample in a study of cytomegalovirus exposure and HLA in healthy donors. The table came from immunoSEQ multiplex PCR; TCRdb's copy has only in-frame clones and leaves some out. In the table there are roughly 200,000 clones, more than 75% of which are singletons. What was sequenced was PBMCs. These receptor sequences come from a woman younger than 45 in good health and CMV-seropositive. CDR3s include the opening cysteine and the closing phenylalanine or tryptophan. The D gene is left open where the match is weak. Rows give clone size only sometimes, using once, few, many, or a class for an expanded clone.

size	V	D	J	DNA	CDR3
-	TRBV30	TRBD2	TRBJ2-1	TGTGCCTGGTCGGGGGACTACCGCAATGAGCAGTTCTTC	CAWSGDYRNEQFF
-	TRBV7-9	TRBD1	TRBJ2-7	TGTTCCAGCAGCTTGGATTTGGGACAGGGAAGCTCCTACGAGCAGTACTTC	CSSSLDLGQGSSYEQYF
few	TRBV19	TRBD1	TRBJ1-5	TGTGCCAGAAGTGGGACAGGGAGGGGAAATTTTCATAGCAATCAGCCCCAGCATTTT	CARSGTGRGNFHSNQPQHF
-	TRBV10-3	TRBD2	TRBJ2-7	TGTGCCATCAGTGGAGGCGGGGGGCCGTACGAGCAGTACTTC	CAISGGGGPYEQYF
once	TRBV7-2	TRBD1	TRBJ1-5	TGTGCCAGCAGCTCGGGACAGGATAGCAATCAGCCCCAGCATTTT	CASSSGQDSNQPQHF
once	TRBV6-5	TRBD1	TRBJ1-5	TGTGCCAGCAGCCGGGACAGGGGCGGCAATCAGCCCCAGCATTTT	CASSRDRGGNQPQHF
-	TRBV19	TRBD2	TRBJ2-7	TGTGCCAGTACCCAGGTGGGGGGGAGTCCTCCTGGCGAGCAGTACTTC	CASTQVGGSPPGEQYF
-	TRBV19	TRBD1	TRBJ2-5	TGTGCCAGTAGCCAGGACAGGGAAGAGACCCAGTACTTC	CASSQDREETQYF
-	TRBV6-6	TRBD1	TRBJ2-7	TGTGCCACAGGGCAGGGGGCTATCGAGCAGTACTTC	CATGQGAIEQYF
-	TRBV30	TRBD1	TRBJ1-2	TGTGCCTGGAGTGTAATACAGGGGCAAGGCTACACCTTC	CAWSVIQGQGYTF
-	TRBV19	TRBD1	TRBJ1-5	TGTGCCAGTAGGTCCGGGACAGGGGGCGCGGCCGATCAGCCCCAGCATTTT	CASRSGTGGAADQPQHF
-	TRBV28	-	TRBJ2-7	TGTGCCAGCAGTTTACTGCAGGCTTCCTACGAGCAGTACTTC	CASSLLQASYEQYF
-	TRBV5-5	-	TRBJ2-7	TGTGCCAGCAGCATGACTACCTCCTACGAGCAGTACTTC	CASSMTTSYEQYF
-	TRBV6-6	-	TRBJ2-5	TGTGCCAGCAGTATAGTTCGGGGGGAGACCCAGTACTTC	CASSIVRGETQYF
-	TRBV7-2	-	TRBJ2-7	TGTGCCAGCAGCCGCCCCGCCAGCTCCTACGAGCAGTACTTC	CASSRPASSYEQYF
-	TRBV28	-	TRBJ2-6	TGTGCCAGCAGTCCGACATCTGGGGCCAACGTCCTGACTTTC	CASSPTSGANVLTF
-	TRBV7-2	-	TRBJ2-7	TGTGCCAGCAGCTTAGAATTACAGAATTACGAGCAGTACTTC	CASSLELQNYEQYF
-	TRBV5-1	TRBD2	TRBJ2-1	TGCGCCAGCAGAAATAGCGGGACCTCCTACAATGAGCAGTTCTTC	CASRNSGTSYNEQFF
-	TRBV2	TRBD2	TRBJ2-1	TGTGCCAGCACCGAACTAGCGGGTGGGACCTACAATGAGCAGTTCTTC	CASTELAGGTYNEQFF
few	TRBV28	TRBD1	TRBJ1-4	TGTGCCAGCAGTCTTCAGGGACAGCGTGAAAAACTGTTTTTT	CASSLQGQREKLFF
-	TRBV29-1	-	TRBJ1-4	TGCAGCGCCGGGATTCGGGAAGAAAAACTGTTTTTT	CSAGIREEKLFF
once	TRBV7-2	-	TRBJ1-2	TGTGCCAGCAGCTTAGCGGAGGGGTTTGGCCACACCTTC	CASSLAEGFGHTF
-	TRBV9	TRBD1	TRBJ2-1	TGTGCCAGCAGCGTAGGGGGGGGACAGGGTATACATGAGCAGTTCTTC	CASSVGGGQGIHEQFF
few	TRBV7-9	TRBD1	TRBJ1-3	TGTGCCAGCAGCACCGGGACAGACTCTGGAAACACCATATATTTT	CASSTGTDSGNTIYF
-	TRBV7-9	TRBD2	TRBJ2-3	TGTGCCAGCAGCTTAAGCGGGAGTAAAGATACGCAGTATTTT	CASSLSGSKDTQYF
-	TRBV5-8	-	TRBJ2-3	TGTGCCAGCAGCCCAAGGGGTGTTGGGTTAGATACGCAGTATTTT	CASSPRGVGLDTQYF
-	TRBV7-3	-	TRBJ2-7	TGTGCCAGCAGCTTAGGCCCCTCCTACGAGCAGTACTTC	CASSLGPSYEQYF
few	TRBV7-9	-	TRBJ1-4	TGTTCCAGCAGCTTAGCGAAATCGGGGGGGCAGCGTGAAAAACTGTTTTTT	CSSSLAKSGGQREKLFF
-	TRBV7-9	TRBD1	TRBJ1-5	TGTTCCAGCAGCTCCCAGGGGGCGTCCAATCAGCCCCAGCATTTT	CSSSSQGASNQPQHF
-	TRBV6-1	-	TRBJ2-1	TGTGCCAGCACACGGGGGGCCCCCTACAATGAGCAGTTCTTC	CASTRGAPYNEQFF
once	TRBV30	TRBD1	TRBJ2-2	TGTGCCTGGAGTGCCGGGACAGGGGGCCCCGGGGAGCTGTTTTTT	CAWSAGTGGPGELFF
-	TRBV6-1	TRBD1	TRBJ2-7	TGTGCCAGCAGTGGGGACAGGGGGACCGAGCAGTACTTC	CASSGDRGTEQYF
-	TRBV27	TRBD1	TRBJ1-5	TGTGCCAGCAGACCCGGGACAGGGTTCGACAATCAGCCCCAGCATTTT	CASRPGTGFDNQPQHF
few	TRBV30	-	TRBJ1-1	TGTGCCTGGATCCGGAACACTGAAGCTTTCTTT	CAWIRNTEAFF
-	TRBV14	TRBD1	TRBJ2-7	TGTGCCAGCAGTCGACAGGGAGCCTACGAGCAGTACTTC	CASSRQGAYEQYF
-	TRBV5-1	-	TRBJ2-5	TGCGCCAGCAGCCTGTCGTCGTACCAAGAGACCCAGTACTTC	CASSLSSYQETQYF
-	TRBV27	-	TRBJ1-2	TGTGCCAGCAGTCCTAGAACCGGGACACTCTATGGCTACACCTTC	CASSPRTGTLYGYTF
-	TRBV4-1	-	TRBJ2-1	TGCGCCAGCAGCCACCACGGGACTGCTTACAATGAGCAGTTCTTC	CASSHHGTAYNEQFF
-	TRBV19	-	TRBJ2-7	TGTGCCAGTAGTACCACCCTGGCAGGGCTCAACGAGCAGTACTTC	CASSTTLAGLNEQYF
-	TRBV5-4	-	TRBJ2-5	TGTGCCAGCAGCCACAAGATGCTAGAGACCCAGTACTTC	CASSHKMLETQYF
-	TRBV4-1	-	TRBJ2-3	TGCGCCAGCAGCCATCCCGCCAGGGACACAGATACGCAGTATTTT	CASSHPARDTDTQYF